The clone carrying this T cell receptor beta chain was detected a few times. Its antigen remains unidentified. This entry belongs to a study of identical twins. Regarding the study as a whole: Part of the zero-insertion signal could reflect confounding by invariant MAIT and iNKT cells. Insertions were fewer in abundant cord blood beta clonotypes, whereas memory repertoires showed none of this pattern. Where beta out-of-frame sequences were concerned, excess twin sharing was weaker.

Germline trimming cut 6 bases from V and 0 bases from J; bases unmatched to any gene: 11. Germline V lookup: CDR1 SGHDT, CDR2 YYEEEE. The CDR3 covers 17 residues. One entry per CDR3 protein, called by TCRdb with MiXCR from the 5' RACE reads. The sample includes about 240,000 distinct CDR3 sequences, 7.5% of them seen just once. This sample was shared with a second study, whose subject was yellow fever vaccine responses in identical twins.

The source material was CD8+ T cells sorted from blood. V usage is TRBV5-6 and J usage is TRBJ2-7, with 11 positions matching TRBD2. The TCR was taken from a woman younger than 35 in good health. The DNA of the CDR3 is TGTGCCAGCACGTCGAGAGGGGGGACTAGCGGCTCCTACGAGCAGTACTTC. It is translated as CASTSRGGTSGSYEQYF.